Each of the 10 T cell receptor beta chains below was sequenced from the same sample in a study of identical twins. Using its own MiXCR run on the 5' RACE reads, TCRdb lists one record per CDR3 protein. The sample consists of about 720,000 distinct CDR3 sequences, over 8.5% of them appearing once. The data also belong to a second study, concerning yellow fever vaccine responses in identical twins.

The specimen sequenced was PBMCs. These receptors were obtained from a woman under 30 in good health.

This clonotype has a count of ten or more. The chain combines TRBV20-1 with TRBJ1-4, with a possible D match to TRBD1 (6 bases). Trimming left V 5 bases short and J 8 bases short, with 21 bases between. This CDR3 region has 15 residues. CDR1 is DFQATT, CDR2 SNEGSKA, per germline (reference sequence). The DNA for the CDR3 is TGCAGTGCTTCCGGGACAATGAAGGGTCTCGAAAAACTGTTTTTT. Protein product: CSASGTMKGLEKLFF.

The chain uses TRBV5-1 and TRBJ2-1, with D tentatively TRBD1 (6 bases). Germline CDR1 SGHRS, CDR2 YFSETQ. CDR3 length: 13 amino acids. The V gene lost 4 bases and the J gene lost 8 bases, with 13 bases spanning the gap. CDR3 nucleotide sequence: TGCGCCAGCAGCAGAAACAGGGCGGATGAGCAGTTCTTC. Translated: CASSRNRADEQFF.

This sequence joins TRBV4-1 and TRBJ2-4; D might be TRBD1 or TRBD2, each matching 5 bases. The ends were cut back, 1 base at V and 0 bases at J, with 13 bases in the middle. CDR3 length: 17 residues. CDR1 and CDR2 from the germline V gene are MGHRA and YSYEKL. The CDR3 sequence: CASSQGRGPIAKNIQYF. DNA of the CDR3: TGCGCCAGCAGCCAAGGACGGGGACCTATAGCCAAAAACATTCAGTACTTC.

The chain employs TRBV14 and TRBJ2-7, with no clear D. V lost 8 bases, J lost 3 bases, and 14 bases lay in between. From germline, CDR1 is SGHDN and CDR2 FVKESK. The CDR3 sequence is 13 residues long. The CDR3 DNA follows: TGTGCCAGCGGCGGCAGCTCTTACTACGAGCAGTACTTC. It specifies CASGGSSYYEQYF.

This chain connects TRBV20-1 to TRBJ2-3; D remains unclear. This CDR3 has 14 amino acids. Germline V gives CDR1 DFQATT, CDR2 SNEGSKA (reference sequence). V lost 6 bases and J lost 5, with 18 bases in between. CDR3 nucleotide sequence: TGCAGTGCAAACAATGAAGGGCGCGGAGATACGCAGTATTTT. It encodes CSANNEGRGDTQYF.

This clonotype was seen a few times. The V and J genes are TRBV12-3 or TRBV12-4 and TRBJ1-6; possibly TRBD1 for D (5 bases). The V and J ends lost 6 bases and 11 bases respectively, with 14 bases between them. This CDR3 region has 13 residues. The CDR3 protein is CASSPGPGPPLHF. The CDR3 bases are TGTGCCAGCAGCCCTGGACCGGGACCACCCCTCCACTTT.

The chain couples TRBV5-1 to TRBJ2-1, with 11 bases identical to TRBD1. Losses at the gene ends were 4 bases for V and 9 bases for J; bases not matched to a gene: 9. In germline, CDR1 is SGHRS, CDR2 YFSETQ. The CDR3 extends over 15 amino acids. The CDR3 coding sequence is TGCGCCAGCAGCGTCCGGGACAGGGGGGTAGGTGAGCAGTTCTTC. Protein: CASSVRDRGVGEQFF. Together with reference TRBV5-1 and TRBJ2-1, the CDR3 gives the full variable domain: KAGVTQTPRYLIKTRGQQVTLSCSPISGHRSVSWYQQTPGQGLQFLFEYFSETQRNKGNFPGRFSGRQFSNSRSEMNVSTLELGDSALYLCASSVRDRGVGEQFFGPGTRLTVL.

The chain couples TRBV10-3 to TRBJ2-1, with a weak D call TRBD1 (6 bases). The V gene lost 0 bases and the J gene lost 0 bases, with 9 bases spanning the gap. Germline loops: CDR1 ENHRY, CDR2 SYGVKD. There are 16 residues in the CDR3. As DNA, the CDR3 is TGTGCCATCAGTGAGTCGGGGACATCCTCCTACAATGAGCAGTTCTTC. This gives the protein CAISESGTSSYNEQFF.

The table lists this clonotype with many counts. The chain joins TRBV7-2 to TRBJ1-2; D not certain. Germline V gene sequence: CDR1 SGHTA, CDR2 FQGNSA. Trimming took 2 bases from V and 6 from J, leaving 16 bases between them. This CDR3 contains 15 residues. The CDR3 sequence is CASSLYMEQYHGYTF. CDR3 nucleotides: TGTGCCAGCAGCTTATACATGGAACAGTACCATGGCTACACCTTC.

This clonotype occurred a few times. The chain joins TRBV6-1 to TRBJ2-7; 8 bases line up with TRBD1. Germline V gene lookup returns CDR1 MNHNS and CDR2 SASEGT. The CDR3 consists of 14 residues. V was pared by 6 bases and J by 2 bases, with 6 bases of the junction left unmatched. Here the CDR3 reads CASRQGTGPYEQYF. In DNA, the CDR3 is TGTGCCAGCAGGCAGGGGACAGGCCCCTACGAGCAGTACTTC.